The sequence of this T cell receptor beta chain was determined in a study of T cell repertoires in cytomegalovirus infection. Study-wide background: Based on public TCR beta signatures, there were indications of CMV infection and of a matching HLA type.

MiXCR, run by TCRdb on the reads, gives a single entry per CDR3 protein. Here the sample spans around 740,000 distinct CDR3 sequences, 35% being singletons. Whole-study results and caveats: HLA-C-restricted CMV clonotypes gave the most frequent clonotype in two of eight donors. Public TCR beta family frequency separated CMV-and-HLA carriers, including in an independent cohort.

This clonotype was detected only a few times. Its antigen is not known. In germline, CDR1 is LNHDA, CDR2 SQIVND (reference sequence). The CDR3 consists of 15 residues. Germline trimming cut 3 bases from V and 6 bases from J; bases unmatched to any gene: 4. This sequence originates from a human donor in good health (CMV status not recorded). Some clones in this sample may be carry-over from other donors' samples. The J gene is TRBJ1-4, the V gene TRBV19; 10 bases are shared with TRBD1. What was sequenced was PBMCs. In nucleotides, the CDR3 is TGTGCCAGTAGTATTGGAGGGACAGGGGATGAAAAACTGTTTTTT. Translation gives CASSIGGTGDEKLFF.